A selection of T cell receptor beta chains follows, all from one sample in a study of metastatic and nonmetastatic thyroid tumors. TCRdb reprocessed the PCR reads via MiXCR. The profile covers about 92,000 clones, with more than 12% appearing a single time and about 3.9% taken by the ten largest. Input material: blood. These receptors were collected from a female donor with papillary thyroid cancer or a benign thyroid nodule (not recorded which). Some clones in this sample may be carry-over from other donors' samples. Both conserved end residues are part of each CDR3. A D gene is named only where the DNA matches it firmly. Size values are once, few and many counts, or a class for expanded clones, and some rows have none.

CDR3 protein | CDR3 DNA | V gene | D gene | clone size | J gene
CARSPRKGHINICYGYTF | TGCGCCAGGTCCCCGAGGAAGGGGCATATCAATATCTGCTATGGCTACACCTTC | TRBV5-1 | . | many | TRBJ1-2
CASSLSGYEQYF | TGTGCCAGCAGCTTATCCGGTTACGAGCAGTACTTC | TRBV7-9 | . | many | TRBJ2-7
CAISRGTACSLGKLFF | TGTGCCATCAGTAGGGGGACGGCGTGCAGTTTAGGAAAACTGTTTTTT | TRBV2 | . | . | TRBJ1-4
CASSIGGGGTVLNNEQFF | TGTGCCAGTAGTATAGGAGGTGGGGGGACAGTCTTAAACAATGAGCAGTTCTTC | TRBV19 | . | many | TRBJ2-1
CAISELPLRGELFF | TGTGCCATCAGTGAGCTCCCCTTGCGCGGGGAGCTGTTTTTT | TRBV10-3 | . | few | TRBJ2-2
CASSLQDREFADTQYF | TGTGCCAGCAGCTTGCAGGACAGGGAGTTCGCAGATACGCAGTATTTT | TRBV5-4 | TRBD1 | . | TRBJ2-3
CASSQGPGTADTDTQYF | TGTGCCAGCAGCCAAGGGCCAGGGACAGCCGACACAGATACGCAGTATTTT | TRBV4-2 | TRBD1 | . | TRBJ2-3
CASSLGQDQPQHF | TGTGCCAGCAGCCTAGGACAGGATCAGCCCCAGCATTTT | TRBV7-2 | TRBD1 | many | TRBJ1-5
CASSYSMGQGIIPLHF | TGTGCCAGCAGTTACTCTATGGGACAGGGAATAATCCCCCTCCACTTT | TRBV6-2/TRBV6-3 | TRBD1 | many | TRBJ1-6
CASSHDRVTDTQYF | TGTGCCAGCAGCCATGACAGGGTCACAGATACGCAGTATTTT | TRBV7-3 | TRBD1 | many | TRBJ2-3
CASSLGSMGTGELFF | TGTGCCAGCAGTTTAGGTTCAATGGGGACCGGTGAGCTGTTTTTT | TRBV28 | . | few | TRBJ2-2
CSARRAAISYNEQFF | TGCAGTGCCCGGCGGGCGGCCATTTCCTACAATGAGCAGTTCTTC | TRBV20-1 | . | many | TRBJ2-1
CASSQVVGTGTDTQYF | TGCGCCAGCAGCCAAGTAGTAGGGACCGGAACAGATACGCAGTATTTT | TRBV4-1 | . | few | TRBJ2-3
CAWSTYPSRGYEQYF | TGTGCCTGGAGTACCTATCCGTCCAGGGGCTACGAGCAGTACTTC | TRBV30 | . | few | TRBJ2-7
CASSFSVDSYEQYF | TGTGCCAGCAGTTTTAGCGTTGACTCCTACGAGCAGTACTTC | TRBV28 | . | many | TRBJ2-7
CASSIDSTNSPLHF | TGTGCCAGCTCTATAGACAGTACGAATTCACCCCTCCACTTT | TRBV18 | . | many | TRBJ1-6
CAWGRRGPDTQYF | TGTGCCTGGGGGCGGCGGGGACCAGATACGCAGTATTTT | TRBV30 | . | many | TRBJ2-3
CSASARRAGGPIYSYNEQFF | TGCAGTGCTAGTGCTCGGCGAGCGGGGGGGCCGATATACTCCTACAATGAGCAGTTCTTC | TRBV20-1 | TRBD2 | many | TRBJ2-1
CASSLNSQKNEQFF | TGTGCCAGCAGTCTGAATAGCCAGAAAAATGAGCAGTTCTTC | TRBV11-1 | . | . | TRBJ2-1
CASSGPGSERGELFF | TGCGCCAGCAGCGGCCCGGGATCGGAAAGGGGGGAGCTGTTTTTT | TRBV5-1 | . | many | TRBJ2-2
CASSLARGPGELFF | TGTGCCAGCAGCTTGGCGAGAGGGCCCGGGGAGCTGTTTTTT | TRBV5-6 | . | many | TRBJ2-2
CASSSPSGTGAPNTGELFF | TGTGCCAGCAGCTCACCGTCCGGTACAGGGGCCCCGAACACCGGGGAGCTTTTTTTT | TRBV7-3 | TRBD1 | . | TRBJ2-2
CASSQPGQGFYGYTF | TGTGCCAGCAGCCAGCCGGGACAGGGGTTCTATGGCTACACCTTC | TRBV4-2 | TRBD1 | . | TRBJ1-2
CASSFTGSKGAFF | TGTGCCAGCAGTTTTACAGGATCCAAAGGAGCTTTCTTT | TRBV6-2/TRBV6-3 | . | many | TRBJ1-1
CASSPSRGARGTDTQYF | TGTGCCAGTAGCCCGAGCCGGGGGGCGAGGGGTACAGATACGCAGTATTTT | TRBV19 | . | many | TRBJ2-3
CAWRPLHNSPLHF | TGTGCCTGGAGGCCGCTCCATAATTCACCCCTCCACTTT | TRBV30 | . | . | TRBJ1-6
CASSTGYGYTF | TGTGCCAGTTCGACAGGGTATGGCTACACCTTC | TRBV12-3/TRBV12-4 | TRBD1 | many | TRBJ1-2
CSVYFRGGNTGELFF | TGCAGCGTTTACTTTCGAGGGGGTAACACCGGGGAGCTGTTTTTT | TRBV29-1 | . | . | TRBJ2-2
CSARKGPTGQYF | TGCAGTGCTAGGAAGGGACCCACCGGGCAGTACTTC | TRBV20-1 | . | many | TRBJ2-7
CAIRGQGEQFF | TGTGCCATCAGGGGGCAGGGTGAGCAGTTCTTC | TRBV10-3 | . | many | TRBJ2-1
CASSFLGPLDGELFF | TGTGCCAGCAGCTTCCTCGGACCCCTGGACGGGGAGCTGTTTTTT | TRBV7-9 | . | few | TRBJ2-2
CASSRQGGGELFF | TGTGCCAGCAGCAGACAGGGAGGCGGGGAGCTGTTTTTT | TRBV11-3 | . | many | TRBJ2-2
CATSRDLDGPSYNSPLHF | TGTGCCACCAGCAGAGATCTTGACGGACCTTCTTATAATTCACCCCTCCACTTT | TRBV15 | . | many | TRBJ1-6
CASSLGQGRWDTQYF | TGTGCCAGCAGCCTGGGACAGGGAAGGTGGGATACGCAGTATTTT | TRBV4-2 | TRBD1 | . | TRBJ2-3
CSARQPGGNSPLHF | TGCAGTGCTCGACAGCCTGGGGGTAATTCACCCCTCCACTTT | TRBV20-1 | . | many | TRBJ1-6
CASSLVGQNEKLFF | TGTGCCAGCAGCTTAGTGGGACAGAATGAAAAACTGTTTTTT | TRBV7-9 | TRBD1 | many | TRBJ1-4
CASSFDRELSPSGNTIYF | TGTGCCAGCAGCTTTGACAGGGAGCTATCCCCTTCTGGAAACACCATATATTTT | TRBV5-4 | TRBD1 | many | TRBJ1-3
CAPPVTPPGGYTF | TGTGCCCCACCTGTGACCCCGCCGGGGGGCTACACCTTC | TRBV6-1 | . | . | TRBJ1-2
CASSSRGGELFF | TGCGCCAGCAGTTCGAGGGGCGGGGAGCTGTTTTTT | TRBV10-1 | . | many | TRBJ2-2
CASSLGTREAFF | TGTGCCAGCAGCTTAGGGACCCGTGAAGCTTTCTTT | TRBV7-2 | . | many | TRBJ1-1
CASSLQGASYSPLHF | TGTGCCAGCAGCTTACAGGGGGCTAGCTATTCACCCCTCCACTTT | TRBV5-6 | TRBD1 | . | TRBJ1-6
CASSPGPKNIQYF | TGCGCCAGCAGCCCAGGGCCCAAAAACATTCAGTACTTC | TRBV4-1 | . | . | TRBJ2-4
CASNEGIGELFF | TGCGCCAGCAACGAGGGAATCGGGGAGCTGTTTTTT | TRBV5-1 | . | many | TRBJ2-2
CASRPQVLLNTEAFF | TGTGCCAGCAGACCCCAGGTTCTGTTGAACACTGAAGCTTTCTTT | TRBV6-1 | . | many | TRBJ1-1
CASSEQGTGANVLTF | TGTGCCAGCAGTGAACAGGGAACGGGGGCCAACGTCCTGACTTTC | TRBV6-1 | . | many | TRBJ2-6
CASSQVMNEQYF | TGTGCCAGCAGCCAAGTAATGAACGAGCAGTACTTC | TRBV3-1 | . | many | TRBJ2-7
CASSGRLAGYEQYF | TGTGCCAGTAGTGGCCGGCTAGCGGGGTACGAGCAGTACTTC | TRBV19 | TRBD2 | many | TRBJ2-7
CSGHRGMNTEAFF | TGCAGCGGCCACAGGGGTATGAACACTGAAGCTTTCTTT | TRBV29-1 | TRBD1 | many | TRBJ1-1
CASSLGETGANVLTF | TGTGCCAGTAGCTTAGGGGAGACAGGGGCCAACGTCCTGACTTTC | TRBV19 | . | many | TRBJ2-6
CASSLDSDRGFEQYF | TGTGCCAGCAGCTTAGACAGCGACAGGGGCTTCGAGCAGTACTTC | TRBV7-9 | TRBD1 | many | TRBJ2-7
CASSLRAVGPANEKLFF | TGTGCCAGCAGTTTACGGGCAGTCGGACCCGCGAATGAAAAACTGTTTTTT | TRBV27 | . | many | TRBJ1-4
CASSQGGTELQPPPF | TGTGCCAGCAGCCAAGGGGGGACAGAGCTTCAGCCCCCGCCTTTT | TRBV6-2/TRBV6-3 | TRBD1 | . | TRBJ1-5
CASSQHFPTDTQYF | TGCGCCAGCAGCCAACATTTTCCCACAGATACGCAGTATTTT | TRBV4-1 | . | many | TRBJ2-3
CASSVAALGDTQYF | TGTGCCAGCAGTGTGGCCGCCTTGGGAGATACGCAGTATTTT | TRBV2 | . | many | TRBJ2-3
CASSETSTDTQYF | TGCGCCAGCAGTGAAACCAGCACAGATACGCAGTATTTT | TRBV10-1 | . | many | TRBJ2-3
CSAVSRASGAYEQYF | TGCAGTGCTGTATCCAGGGCCTCAGGGGCCTACGAGCAGTACTTC | TRBV20-1 | . | many | TRBJ2-7
CASSRPPGEGWEKLFF | TGTGCCAGCAGTCGACCCCCCGGGGAGGGCTGGGAAAAACTGTTTTTT | TRBV6-2/TRBV6-3 | . | many | TRBJ1-4
CASSSAANQPQHF | TGTGCCAGCAGTTCCGCAGCCAATCAGCCTCAGCATTTT | TRBV6-5 | . | many | TRBJ1-5
CASNRANEQYF | TGTGCCAGCAATCGGGCAAACGAGCAGTACTTC | TRBV6-1 | . | medium-sized | TRBJ2-7